This T cell receptor beta chain comes out of a study of blood T cell repertoires in COVID-19. Looking at the study overall: The origin of the acute and convalescent COVID-19 samples was the United States, Italy and Spain.

Original handling: Amplifying reference gene primers gave estimates of nucleated cell counts. Libraries were prepared by immunoSEQ multiplex PCR; TCRdb keeps only in-frame clonotypes and omits some of them. That table gives V, J and clone size, and the DNA gave D and trimming. Here the sample spans hundreds of thousands of clones, around nine tenths being singletons. This CDR3 comprises 18 residues. V was trimmed by 6 bases and J by 1 base, leaving 19 bases between them. In germline, CDR1 is MNHNY, CDR2 SVGAGI (reference sequence). The sample was peripheral blood. The chain links TRBV6-6 to TRBJ1-6; a weak D match, TRBD1 (6 bases). This clonotype originated in a woman between 55 and 75 years old who had recovered from COVID-19. The CDR3 bases are TGTGCCAGCAGACGAAACCTGGACAGTCTATCCTATAATTCACCCCTCCACTTT. Amino acids: CASRRNLDSLSYNSPLHF.